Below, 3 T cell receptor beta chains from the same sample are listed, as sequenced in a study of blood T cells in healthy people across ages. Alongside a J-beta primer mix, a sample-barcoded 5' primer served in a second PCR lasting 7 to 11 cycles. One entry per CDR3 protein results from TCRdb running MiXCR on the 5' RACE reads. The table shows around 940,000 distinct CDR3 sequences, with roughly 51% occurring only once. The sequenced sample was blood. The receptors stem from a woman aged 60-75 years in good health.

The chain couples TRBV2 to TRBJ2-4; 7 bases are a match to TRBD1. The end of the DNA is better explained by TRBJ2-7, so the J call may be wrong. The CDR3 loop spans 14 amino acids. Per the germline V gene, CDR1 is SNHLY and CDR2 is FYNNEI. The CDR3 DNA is TGTGCCAGCAGGAAGGGACAGACGGTGGACGAGCAGTACTTC. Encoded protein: CASRKGQTVDEQYF.

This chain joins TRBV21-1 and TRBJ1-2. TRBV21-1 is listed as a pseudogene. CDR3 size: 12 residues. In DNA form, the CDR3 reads TGTGCCAGCAGCTCTATGGGCCATGGCTACACCTTC. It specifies CASSSMGHGYTF.

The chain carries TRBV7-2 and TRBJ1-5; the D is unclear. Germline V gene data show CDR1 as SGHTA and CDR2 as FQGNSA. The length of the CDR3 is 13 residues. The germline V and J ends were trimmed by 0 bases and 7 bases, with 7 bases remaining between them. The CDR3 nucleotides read TGTGCCAGCAGCTTAGCGGGTTTACAGCCCCAGCATTTT. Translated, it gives CASSLAGLQPQHF. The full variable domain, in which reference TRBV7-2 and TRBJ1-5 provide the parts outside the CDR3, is GAGVSQSPSNKVTEKGKDVELRCDPISGHTALYWYRQSLGQGLEFLIYFQGNSAPDKSGLPSDRFSAERTGGSVSTLTIQRTQQEDSAVYLCASSLAGLQPQHFGDGTRLSIL.